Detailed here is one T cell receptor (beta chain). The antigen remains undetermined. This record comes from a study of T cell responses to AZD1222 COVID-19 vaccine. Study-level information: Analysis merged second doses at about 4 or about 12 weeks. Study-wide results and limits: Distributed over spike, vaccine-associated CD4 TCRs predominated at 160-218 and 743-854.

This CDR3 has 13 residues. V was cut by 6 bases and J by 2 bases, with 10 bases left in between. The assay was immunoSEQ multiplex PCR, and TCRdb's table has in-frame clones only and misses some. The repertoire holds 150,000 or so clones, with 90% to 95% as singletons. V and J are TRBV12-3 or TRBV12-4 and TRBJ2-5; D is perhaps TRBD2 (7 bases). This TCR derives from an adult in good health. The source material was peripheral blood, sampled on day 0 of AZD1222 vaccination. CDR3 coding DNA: TGTGCCAGCAGCGGGGGGCAGCAAGAGACCCAGTACTTC. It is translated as CASSGGQQETQYF.